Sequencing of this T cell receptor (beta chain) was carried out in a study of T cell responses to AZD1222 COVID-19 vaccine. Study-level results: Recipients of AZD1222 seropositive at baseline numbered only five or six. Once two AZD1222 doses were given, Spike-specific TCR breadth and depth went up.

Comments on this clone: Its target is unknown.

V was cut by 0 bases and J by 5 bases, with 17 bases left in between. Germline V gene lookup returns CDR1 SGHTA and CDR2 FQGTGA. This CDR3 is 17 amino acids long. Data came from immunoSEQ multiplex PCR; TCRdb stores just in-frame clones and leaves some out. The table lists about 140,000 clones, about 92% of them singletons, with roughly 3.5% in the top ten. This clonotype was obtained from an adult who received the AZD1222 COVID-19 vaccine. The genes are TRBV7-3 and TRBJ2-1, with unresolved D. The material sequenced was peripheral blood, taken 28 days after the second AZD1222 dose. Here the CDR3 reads CASSLTGRPHPNNEQFF. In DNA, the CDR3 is TGTGCCAGCAGCTTAACGGGCAGACCCCACCCGAACAATGAGCAGTTCTTC.